This T cell receptor beta chain originates from a study of T cell changes during pregnancy in multiple sclerosis. Profiling relied on immunoSEQ multiplex PCR, and the TCRdb table lists in-frame clones only, not all of them. The sample consists of tens of thousands of clones, just over 90% of them appearing once. The CDR3 has 12 amino acids. The germline V gene has CDR1 GTSNPN and CDR2 SVGIG (reference sequence). The V and J ends lost 5 bases and 2 bases respectively, with 8 bases between them. This clonotype originated in a female donor with multiple sclerosis, enrolled in a pregnancy study. The V and J genes are TRBV30 and TRBJ2-3; tentatively, D is TRBD2 (5 bases). Material: CD4+ T cells from peripheral blood mononuclear cells, obtained in the third trimester of pregnancy. This CDR3 is CAWARDTDTQYF. The CDR3 region has the DNA TGTGCCTGGGCACGGGACACAGATACGCAGTATTTT.